Presented here are 12 T cell receptor beta chains from one specimen sequenced in a study of blood T cells in healthy people across ages. A second 7 to 11 cycle PCR used barcoded and J-beta primers. Each CDR3 protein is one row after TCRdb ran MiXCR on the 5' RACE reads. The sample has hundreds of thousands of distinct CDR3 sequences; more than 45% are singletons. Sequencing was carried out using blood. The origin of the receptors is a woman aged 80 or over in good health.

In the case of this clonotype: A much larger clone lies one base from this, so it may be a read error. The chain links TRBV29-1 to TRBJ2-1; the D is unclear. CDR3 length equals 15 residues. Germline CDR1 and CDR2: SQVTM and ANQGSEA. The CDR3 here is CSVAEGPSSYNERFF. The CDR3 nucleotides are TGCAGCGTTGCGGAAGGTCCAAGCTCCTACAATGAGCGGTTCTTC.

This clonotype showed up just a few times. The rearrangement uses TRBV14 and TRBJ2-1, with 15 bases aligning to TRBD2. The germline V gene encodes CDR1 SGHDN and CDR2 FVKESK. The junction had 5 bases not matched to a gene; V was cut back by 5 bases and J by 9 bases. There are 15 residues in the CDR3. For the CDR3, the DNA is TGTGCCAGCAGCGGACTAGCGGGGGGGCCATCTGAGCAGTTCTTC. Its protein product is CASSGLAGGPSEQFF.

This clonotype was seen a handful of times. The V call is TRBV12-3 or TRBV12-4, the J call TRBJ2-3; perhaps D is TRBD1 or TRBD2 (5 bases each). The CDR3 is 11 residues long. V was clipped by 8 bases and J by 6 bases, with 9 bases between them. The CDR3 nucleotides are TGTGCCAGCGGGTGGGGGGATACGCAGTATTTT. As protein: CASGWGDTQYF.

With regard to this clonotype: It may be a read error: a sequence one base away is much more abundant. This chain joins TRBV5-1 and TRBJ1-4; D remains unclear. The CDR3 length is 15 residues. Germline assignment: CDR1 SGHRS and CDR2 YFSETQ. Trimming left V 4 bases short and J 0 bases short, with 10 bases between. The CDR3 nucleotides read TGCGCCAGCAGCGACCCGAGCGCAACTAATGAAAAACTGTTTTTT. The encoded protein is CASSDPSATNEKLFF.

A single count supports this clonotype. The V and J genes are TRBV12-3 or TRBV12-4 and TRBJ1-4; D remains ambiguous. V lost 6 bases and J 7 bases, leaving 12 bases between the germline ends. The CDR3 loop spans 13 amino acids. The CDR3 region has the DNA TGTGCCAGCAGCCGGACCTATATTGAAAAACTGTTTTTT. This sequence encodes CASSRTYIEKLFF.

This chain connects TRBV18 to TRBJ1-2, with TRBD1 identical over 7 bases. J gave up 2 bases and V 8 bases, and 8 bases lay outside the gene matches. CDR1 is KGHSH and CDR2 is LQKENI in the germline V gene. This CDR3 has 14 amino acids. The CDR3 bases are TGTGCCAGCCCACTTACGACAGGGAACTATGGCTACACCTTC. Translating it yields CASPLTTGNYGYTF. The full variable domain, rest sourced from reference TRBV18 and TRBJ1-2, is NAGVMQNPRHLVRRRGQEARLRCSPMKGHSHVYWYRQLPEEGLKFMVYLQKENIIDESGMPKERFSAEFPKEGPSILRIQQVVRGDSAAYFCASPLTTGNYGYTFGSGTRLTVV.

The V and J genes are TRBV5-1 and TRBJ1-5; D not certain. The CDR3 runs to 14 residues. The V end lost 4 bases, the J end lost 2 bases, and 10 bases lay between the germline ends. Germline V gene lookup returns CDR1 SGHRS and CDR2 YFSETQ. The CDR3 reads CASSMGEGNQPQHF. The DNA of the CDR3 is TGCGCCAGCAGCATGGGTGAGGGCAATCAGCCCCAGCATTTT.

The chain's CDR3 is CASSQNRFSYEQYF. DNA for the CDR3: TGCGCCAGCAGCCAAAACAGGTTCTCCTACGAGCAGTACTTC. The gene calls are TRBV4-3 and TRBJ2-7; perhaps TRBD1 as D (5 bases). V shed 2 bases and J shed 0 bases, with 8 bases lying between them. The CDR3 contains 14 residues. Germline CDR1 reads LGHNA; CDR2 reads YSLEER.

This clonotype was recorded many times. The chain links TRBV20-1 to TRBJ1-6; weak D call: TRBD1 (6 bases). The germline gives CDR1 DFQATT, CDR2 SNEGSKA (reference sequence). This CDR3 has 15 amino acids. V lost 5 bases to trimming and J lost 5 bases, with 16 bases between them. DNA for the CDR3: TGCAGTGCTGGCACTGGGACACTGAATAATTCACCCCTCCACTTT. Amino acids: CSAGTGTLNNSPLHF.

The V gene is TRBV6-2 or TRBV6-3, the J gene TRBJ2-1, with 7 bases lining up with TRBD1. Germline CDR1 MNHEY, CDR2 SVGEGT. The CDR3 has 16 amino acids. V gave up 7 bases and J gave up 0 bases; unmatched junction bases: 9. The CDR3 bases are TGTGCCAGCACTCAAGGGACAGCGAGCTCCTACAATGAGCAGTTCTTC. Translation gives CASTQGTASSYNEQFF.

The chain uses TRBV6-4 and TRBJ2-3; 10 bases map to TRBD2. The ends lost 8 bases at V and 2 bases at J; junction bases unmatched: 7. Germline V gene lookup returns CDR1 MRHNA and CDR2 SNTAGT. The CDR3 totals 15 residues. The CDR3 region has the DNA TGTGCCAGCGGCCCCGGGACTAGCGACACAGATACGCAGTATTTT. Translating it yields CASGPGTSDTDTQYF.

This clonotype has more than one count but fewer than ten. The chain couples TRBV6-5 to TRBJ1-4, with D possibly matching TRBD1 (6 bases). V lost 8 bases and J 8 bases, leaving 15 bases between the germline ends. Looked up from germline, CDR1 is MNHEY and CDR2 is SVGAGI. The CDR3 is made up of 13 amino acids. This CDR3 is CASGGQSGEKLFF. CDR3 bases: TGTGCCAGCGGGGGGCAGTCCGGGGAAAAACTGTTTTTT.